Listed below are T cell receptor beta chains from one sample, sequenced in a study of shared clonotypes between healthy human individuals. Data came from immunoSEQ multiplex PCR; TCRdb stores just in-frame clones and leaves some out. The sample includes roughly 2.5 million clones, around 90% of them seen just once. The sequenced material came from naive CD4+ T cells sorted from blood. Receptors were obtained from a young man in good health. Both conserved end residues are part of each CDR3. The D gene is left open where the match is weak. Size is omitted from some rows. Given values are once, few, many or a class for expanded clones.

D gene: TRBD1
J gene: TRBJ1-1
V gene: TRBV29-1
clone size: NA
CDR3 DNA: TGCAGCTCCGAACAGGGGGCGTACACTGAAGCTTTCTTT
CDR3 protein: CSSEQGAYTEAFF

D gene: TRBD2
J gene: TRBJ2-3
V gene: TRBV9
clone size: NA
CDR3 DNA: TGTGCCAGCAGCGTAAATAGCGGGGGAGAAGATACGCAGTATTTT
CDR3 protein: CASSVNSGGEDTQYF

D gene: NA
J gene: TRBJ2-3
V gene: TRBV10-1
clone size: NA
CDR3 DNA: TGCGCCAGCAGTGCCCAGGAGGGGCTGAGGACAGATACGCAGTATTTT
CDR3 protein: CASSAQEGLRTDTQYF

D gene: NA
J gene: TRBJ1-3
V gene: TRBV18
clone size: NA
CDR3 DNA: TGTGCCAGCTCACCATCGGCCGGAAACACCATATATTTT
CDR3 protein: CASSPSAGNTIYF

D gene: TRBD2
J gene: TRBJ2-3
V gene: TRBV11-2
clone size: NA
CDR3 DNA: TGTGCCAGCAGTTTTACTAGCGGGGGGGCAACAGATACGCAGTATTTT
CDR3 protein: CASSFTSGGATDTQYF

D gene: NA
J gene: TRBJ2-7
V gene: TRBV5-6
clone size: NA
CDR3 DNA: TGTGCCAGCAGCTTCCAGGGTCCTTCCTCCTACGAGCAGTACTTC
CDR3 protein: CASSFQGPSSYEQYF

D gene: NA
J gene: TRBJ1-5
V gene: TRBV10-3
clone size: NA
CDR3 DNA: TGTGCCATCGGAGGGGGGGAGACGCCCCAGCATTTT
CDR3 protein: CAIGGGETPQHF

D gene: TRBD2
J gene: TRBJ2-2
V gene: TRBV2
clone size: NA
CDR3 DNA: TGTGCCAGCAGTTCGACTAGCGGGAGCTACGCCGGGGAGCTGTTTTTT
CDR3 protein: CASSSTSGSYAGELFF

D gene: NA
J gene: TRBJ2-2
V gene: TRBV2
clone size: NA
CDR3 DNA: TGTGCCAGCCTCGAGGGCGCGAACACCGGGGAGCTGTTTTTT
CDR3 protein: CASLEGANTGELFF

D gene: NA
J gene: TRBJ1-6
V gene: TRBV5-1
clone size: NA
CDR3 DNA: TGCGCCAGCAGCTTTGTAGGGGTAGATAATTCACCCCTCCACTTT
CDR3 protein: CASSFVGVDNSPLHF

D gene: NA
J gene: TRBJ1-4
V gene: TRBV7-9
clone size: NA
CDR3 DNA: TGTGCCAGCAGCTTAGACGTGCTTAATGAAAAACTGTTTTTT
CDR3 protein: CASSLDVLNEKLFF

D gene: NA
J gene: TRBJ2-2
V gene: TRBV7-8
clone size: NA
CDR3 DNA: TGTGCCAGCAGCTTAGGCACTGACACCGGGGAGCTGTTTTTT
CDR3 protein: CASSLGTDTGELFF

D gene: NA
J gene: TRBJ2-1
V gene: TRBV10-3
clone size: NA
CDR3 DNA: TGTGCCACGTCCCCGCTGGACTACAATGAGCAGTTCTTC
CDR3 protein: CATSPLDYNEQFF

D gene: TRBD2
J gene: TRBJ2-7
V gene: TRBV5-6
clone size: once
CDR3 DNA: TGTGCCAGCAGCTCCTGGACTAGCGGACGCCCCTACGAGCAGTACTTC
CDR3 protein: CASSSWTSGRPYEQYF

D gene: NA
J gene: TRBJ1-1
V gene: TRBV5-1
clone size: few
CDR3 DNA: TGCGCCAGCAGCTTGGGGACAGAAGCTTTCTTT
CDR3 protein: CASSLGTEAFF

D gene: NA
J gene: TRBJ1-2
V gene: TRBV6-5
clone size: NA
CDR3 DNA: TGTGCCAGCAGTTACTCGTCATGGCGGAGGGATGGCTACACCTTC
CDR3 protein: CASSYSSWRRDGYTF

D gene: TRBD1
J gene: TRBJ2-7
V gene: TRBV25-1
clone size: NA
CDR3 DNA: TGTGCCAGCAGTGCGCCCGGGACAGGGGCACGAGAGCAGTACTTC
CDR3 protein: CASSAPGTGAREQYF

D gene: NA
J gene: TRBJ1-6
V gene: TRBV7-2
clone size: NA
CDR3 DNA: TGTGCCAGCAGCTCGGTGGGGGGAGTTGATTCACCCCTCCACTTT
CDR3 protein: CASSSVGGVDSPLHF

D gene: NA
J gene: TRBJ1-3
V gene: TRBV28
clone size: NA
CDR3 DNA: TGTGCCAGCAGTAGACCACAGGCGCTCTCTGGAAACACCATATATTTT
CDR3 protein: CASSRPQALSGNTIYF

D gene: NA
J gene: TRBJ2-7
V gene: TRBV15
clone size: NA
CDR3 DNA: TGTGCCACCAGCAGAGATAATGGGGGCTACGAGCAGTACTTC
CDR3 protein: CATSRDNGGYEQYF

D gene: NA
J gene: TRBJ2-5
V gene: TRBV15
clone size: NA
CDR3 DNA: TGTGCCACCAGCAGAGGGACAGGCGGGGGAGAGACCCAGTACTTC
CDR3 protein: CATSRGTGGGETQYF

D gene: NA
J gene: TRBJ1-1
V gene: TRBV7-9
clone size: few
CDR3 DNA: TGTGCCAGCAGCTTAGGTGCCCAAACTCCCGAAGCTTTCTTT
CDR3 protein: CASSLGAQTPEAFF

D gene: TRBD1
J gene: TRBJ2-7
V gene: TRBV7-2
clone size: NA
CDR3 DNA: TGTGCCAGCAGCAAGGACAGGGGCTCCTACGAGCAGTACTTC
CDR3 protein: CASSKDRGSYEQYF

D gene: TRBD2
J gene: TRBJ2-3
V gene: TRBV4-1
clone size: NA
CDR3 DNA: TGCGCCAGCAGCCAAGAGACTAGCGGGGGTGTGAAGACAGATACGCAGTATTTT
CDR3 protein: CASSQETSGGVKTDTQYF

D gene: TRBD2
J gene: TRBJ2-4
V gene: TRBV7-2
clone size: NA
CDR3 DNA: TGTGCCAGCAGCCCCTCTAGCGGGGGGGCCCGAGCCAAAAACATTCAGTACTTC
CDR3 protein: CASSPSSGGARAKNIQYF

D gene: NA
J gene: TRBJ1-1
V gene: TRBV6-6
clone size: NA
CDR3 DNA: TGTGCCAGCAGTTCCGACAGGACCGAACAACCGAGATTT
CDR3 protein: CASSSDRTEQPRF

D gene: TRBD1
J gene: TRBJ1-1
V gene: TRBV19
clone size: NA
CDR3 DNA: TGTGCCAGTAGTCCGGGACAGGGGCACTACGAGGGATCGGCTTTCTTT
CDR3 protein: CASSPGQGHYEGSAFF

D gene: NA
J gene: TRBJ2-3
V gene: TRBV5-4
clone size: NA
CDR3 DNA: TGTGCCAGCAGCTATGAGGCCTACACAGATACGCAGTATTTT
CDR3 protein: CASSYEAYTDTQYF

D gene: TRBD1
J gene: TRBJ2-7
V gene: TRBV6-6
clone size: NA
CDR3 DNA: TGTGCCAGCAGTTACCCTACAGGGGTAGAAGGCTACGAGCAGTACTTC
CDR3 protein: CASSYPTGVEGYEQYF

D gene: NA
J gene: TRBJ1-5
V gene: TRBV30
clone size: NA
CDR3 DNA: TGTGCCTGGAGGGTGAGGGGAAATCAGCCCCAGCATTTT
CDR3 protein: CAWRVRGNQPQHF

D gene: NA
J gene: TRBJ2-3
V gene: TRBV7-9
clone size: NA
CDR3 DNA: TGTGCCAGCAGCTTCAAGGGCCGAAGCACAGATACGCAGTATTTT
CDR3 protein: CASSFKGRSTDTQYF

D gene: NA
J gene: TRBJ1-1
V gene: TRBV28
clone size: NA
CDR3 DNA: TGTGCCAGCAGTACCGGGACGGTGAACACTGAAGCTTTCTTT
CDR3 protein: CASSTGTVNTEAFF